This TCR beta chain was found in a study of blood T cells in healthy people across ages. Findings and limits, study-wide: It was held that the diversity estimates obtained from one million T cells were underestimates. When set beside aged donors, long-lived donors presented more naive CD4+ cells and higher diversity. The percentage of naive T cells correlated strongly with TCR beta diversity.

With regard to this clonotype: Its antigen is still unknown.

With a J-beta primer mix and a sample-barcoded 5' primer, a second PCR ran roughly 6 to 11 cycles. Every single cDNA molecule received a tag from a template-switch adaptor with 12 random nucleotides. One entry per CDR3 protein results from TCRdb running MiXCR on the 5' RACE reads. The sample consists of around 1,700,000 distinct CDR3 sequences, 28% of them appearing once. The V gene's germline CDR1 is ENHRY and CDR2 SYGVKD. The CDR3 sequence is 15 residues long. Trimming removed 11 bases from V and 5 bases from J; junction bases left unmatched: 17. The chain combines TRBV10-3 with TRBJ1-1; 7 bases fit TRBD1. Sequenced input: blood. This sequence originates from a woman in her twenties or thirties in good health. As DNA, the CDR3 is TGTGCCGTTAGGGGGCCCGAATCCAGAAATACTGAAGCTTTCTTT. Translation: CAVRGPESRNTEAFF.